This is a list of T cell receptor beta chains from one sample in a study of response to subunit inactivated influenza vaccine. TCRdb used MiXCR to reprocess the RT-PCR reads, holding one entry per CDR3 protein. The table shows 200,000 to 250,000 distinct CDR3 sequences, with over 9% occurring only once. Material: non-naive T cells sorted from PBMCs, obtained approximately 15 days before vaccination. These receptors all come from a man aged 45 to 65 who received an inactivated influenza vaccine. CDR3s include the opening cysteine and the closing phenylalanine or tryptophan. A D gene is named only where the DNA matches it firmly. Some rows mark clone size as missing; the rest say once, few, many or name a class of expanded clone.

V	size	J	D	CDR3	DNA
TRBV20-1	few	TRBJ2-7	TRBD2	CSARDPTSDSSYEQYF	TGCAGTGCTAGAGACCCGACTAGCGATAGCTCCTACGAGCAGTACTTC
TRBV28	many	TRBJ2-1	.	CASSPDSSPYNEQFF	TGTGCCAGCAGCCCAGACTCCAGCCCTTACAATGAGCAGTTCTTC
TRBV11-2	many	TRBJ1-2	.	CASSPGRWNYGYTF	TGTGCCAGCAGCCCCGGGCGTTGGAACTATGGCTACACCTTC
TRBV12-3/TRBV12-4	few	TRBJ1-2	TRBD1	CASSPGQGNYGYTF	TGTGCCAGCAGCCCCGGACAGGGCAACTATGGCTACACCTTC
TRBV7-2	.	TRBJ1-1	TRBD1	CASSTGQISEAFF	TGTGCCAGCAGCACGGGACAGATTAGTGAAGCTTTCTTT
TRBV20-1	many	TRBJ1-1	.	CSAPSGGKAFF	TGCAGTGCTCCCTCCGGGGGGAAGGCTTTCTTT
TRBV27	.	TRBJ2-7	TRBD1	CASRAGTGVYEQYF	TGTGCCAGCAGAGCCGGGACAGGGGTTTACGAGCAGTACTTC
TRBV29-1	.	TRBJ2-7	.	CSVDGGGYEQYF	TGCAGCGTTGATGGAGGGGGGTACGAGCAGTACTTC
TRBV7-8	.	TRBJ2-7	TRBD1	CASSTKGRPVGQGGSYEQYF	TGTGCCAGCAGCACAAAAGGACGACCCGTGGGACAGGGGGGGTCCTACGAGCAGTACTTC
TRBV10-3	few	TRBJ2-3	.	CAISDGLGSDTQYF	TGTGCCATCAGTGACGGTCTTGGATCAGATACGCAGTATTTT
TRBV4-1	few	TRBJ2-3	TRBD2	CASSQGLAGGIDTQYF	TGCGCCAGCAGCCAAGGTCTAGCGGGGGGGATAGATACGCAGTATTTT
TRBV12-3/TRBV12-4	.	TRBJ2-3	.	CASSLSPRWTDTQYF	TGTGCCAGCAGTTTAAGCCCTAGATGGACAGATACGCAGTATTTT
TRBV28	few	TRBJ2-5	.	CASSNPKTGGSETQYF	TGTGCCAGCAGTAACCCCAAGACAGGAGGATCAGAGACCCAGTACTTC
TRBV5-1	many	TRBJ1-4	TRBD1	CASSAGQGGEKLFF	TGCGCCAGCAGCGCGGGACAGGGAGGCGAAAAACTGTTTTTT
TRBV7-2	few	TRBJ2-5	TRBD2	CASSSDAGGQETQYF	TGTGCCAGCAGCTCGGACGCGGGGGGCCAAGAGACCCAGTACTTC
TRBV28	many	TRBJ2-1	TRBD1	CASSWGQGSYNEQFF	TGTGCCAGCAGTTGGGGACAGGGGTCCTACAATGAGCAGTTCTTC
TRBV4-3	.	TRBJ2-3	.	CASSQDSQRSDTQYF	TGCGCCAGCAGCCAAGACTCGCAGCGATCAGATACGCAGTATTTT
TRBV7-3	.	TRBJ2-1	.	CASSFGAGALFF	.
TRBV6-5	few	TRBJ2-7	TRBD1	CASSSGQKAYEQYF	TGTGCCAGCAGTTCGGGACAGAAAGCCTACGAGCAGTACTTC
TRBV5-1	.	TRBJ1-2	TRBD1	CASSSFDRDRNYGYTF	TGCGCCAGCAGCTCCTTTGACCGGGACAGGAACTATGGCTACACCTTC
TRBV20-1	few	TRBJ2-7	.	CSARNHGQSYEQYF	TGCAGTGCTAGAAACCACGGCCAGTCCTACGAGCAGTACTTC
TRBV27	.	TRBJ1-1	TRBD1	CASRRGQGNTEAFF	TGTGCCAGCAGACGAGGACAGGGGAACACTGAAGCTTTCTTT
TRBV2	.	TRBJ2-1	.	CASSGGQKYNEQFF	TGTGCCAGCAGTGGGGGACAAAAATACAATGAGCAGTTCTTC
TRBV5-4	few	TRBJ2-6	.	CASSSAGVASSGANVLTF	TGTGCCAGCAGCTCCGCAGGGGTCGCAAGCTCTGGGGCCAACGTCCTGACTTTC
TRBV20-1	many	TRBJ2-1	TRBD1	CSASETGKSYNEQFF	TGCAGTGCCTCCGAGACAGGGAAATCCTACAATGAGCAGTTCTTC
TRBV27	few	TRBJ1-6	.	CASSFLSRGNNSPLHF	TGTGCCAGCAGTTTCCTTAGTAGGGGCAATAATTCACCCCTCCACTTT
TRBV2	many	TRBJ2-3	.	CASSVNRVTDTQYF	TGTGCCAGCAGTGTGAACAGGGTCACAGATACGCAGTATTTT
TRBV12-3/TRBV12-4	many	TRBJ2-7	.	CASSLYGSYEQYF	TGTGCCAGCAGTTTATACGGGTCCTACGAGCAGTACTTC
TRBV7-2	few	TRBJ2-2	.	CASRRQANTGELFF	TGTGCCAGCAGGCGACAGGCCAACACCGGGGAGCTGTTTTTT
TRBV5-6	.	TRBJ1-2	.	CASSLALVNPRYTF	TGTGCCAGCAGCTTGGCCTTAGTAAACCCCCGCTACACCTTC
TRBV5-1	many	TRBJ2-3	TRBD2	CASSFVSGGAVNTQYF	TGCGCCAGCAGCTTTGTTAGCGGGGGGGCCGTGAATACGCAGTATTTT
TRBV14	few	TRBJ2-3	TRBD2	CASRLAGGQDTQYF	TGTGCCAGCAGGTTAGCGGGAGGTCAAGATACGCAGTATTTT
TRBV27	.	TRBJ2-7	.	CASSLLRSDGYEQYF	TGTGCCAGCAGTTTACTCAGGTCCGACGGCTACGAGCAGTACTTC
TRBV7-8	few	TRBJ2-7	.	CASSLVVGPYEQYF	TGTGCCAGCAGCTTAGTTGTGGGACCCTACGAGCAGTACTTC
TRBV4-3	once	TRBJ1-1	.	CASSQDGHLGTEAFF	TGCGCCAGCAGCCAAGACGGACACCTGGGGACTGAAGCTTTCTTT
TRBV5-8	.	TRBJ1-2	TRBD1	CASSVTTGTVVRGYTF	TGTGCCAGCAGCGTAACAACCGGGACAGTCGTCCGCGGCTACACCTTC
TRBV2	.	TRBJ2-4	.	CASSDRGYIQYF	TGTGCCAGCAGTGACAGGGGATACATTCAGTACTTC
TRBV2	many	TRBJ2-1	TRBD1	CASSEPGQGPLHEQFF	TGTGCCAGCAGTGAGCCGGGACAGGGGCCCCTCCATGAGCAGTTCTTC
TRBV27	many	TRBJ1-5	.	CASSFRGGNQPQHF	TGTGCCAGCAGTTTCAGGGGTGGCAATCAGCCCCAGCATTTT
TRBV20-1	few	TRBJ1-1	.	CSYCTGTTEAFF	TGCAGCTACTGCACCGGGACCACTGAAGCTTTCTTT
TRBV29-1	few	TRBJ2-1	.	CSVGEDNEQFF	TGCAGCGTGGGGGAGGACAATGAGCAGTTCTTC
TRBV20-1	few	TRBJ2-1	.	CSADKYNEQFF	TGCAGTGCTGATAAGTACAATGAGCAGTTCTTC
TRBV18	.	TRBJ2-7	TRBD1	CASSPGQGAGYEQYF	TGTGCCAGCTCACCGGGACAGGGGGCGGGATACGAGCAGTACTTC
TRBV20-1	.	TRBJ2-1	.	CSTRDSRDSRGEQFF	TGCAGTACTAGAGATAGTCGGGATTCGAGGGGGGAGCAGTTCTTC
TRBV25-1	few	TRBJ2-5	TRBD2	CASRSSGETQYF	TGTGCCAGCAGGAGTAGCGGGGAGACCCAGTACTTC
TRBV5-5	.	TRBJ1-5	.	CASSFSQASNQPQHF	TGTGCCAGCAGCTTTAGCCAGGCCAGCAATCAGCCCCAGCATTTT
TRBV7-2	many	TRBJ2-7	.	CASSPFMTYEQYF	TGTGCCAGCAGTCCCTTTATGACCTACGAGCAGTACTTC
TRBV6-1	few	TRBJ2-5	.	CASMGHKETQYF	TGTGCCAGCATGGGCCACAAAGAGACCCAGTACTTC
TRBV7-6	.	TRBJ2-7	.	CASSNFPYEQYF	TGTGCCAGCAGCAACTTCCCCTACGAGCAGTACTTC
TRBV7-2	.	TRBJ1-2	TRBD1	CASSPMTGQGLSYTF	TGTGCCAGCAGCCCGATGACAGGGCAGGGGCTTAGCTACACCTTC
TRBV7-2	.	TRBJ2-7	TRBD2	CASSAGLAGYEQYF	TGTGCCAGCAGCGCCGGACTAGCGGGGTACGAGCAGTACTTC
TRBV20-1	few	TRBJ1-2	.	CSASVRSSGYTF	TGCAGTGCTAGTGTACGGTCCAGTGGCTACACCTTC
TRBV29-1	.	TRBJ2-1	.	CTSQRGLLNEQFF	TGCACCTCCCAGCGAGGACTCCTAAATGAGCAGTTCTTC